Below are 9 T cell receptor beta chains sequenced from a single sample in a study of T cell repertoires in cytomegalovirus infection. Their antigens remain unidentified. TCRdb reprocessed the reads via MiXCR and lists one record per CDR3 protein. Of hundreds of thousands of distinct CDR3 sequences detected, roughly 43% appear once; the ten largest clones hold about 39%. The sample in question was cultured PBMCs, obtained from culture after CMV antigen stimulation. These receptors were collected from a human donor in good health (CMV status not recorded). Some clones in this sample may be carry-over from other donors' samples.

The V call is TRBV7-9, the J call TRBJ2-1, with unresolved D. Germline V CDR1 and CDR2: SEHNR, FQNEAQ (reference sequence). The CDR3 runs to 14 residues. The V end was cut by 5 bases, the J end by 4 bases, with 12 bases between. CDR3 bases: TGTGCCAGCAGCCAACCGAACCGTTACAATGAGCAGTTCTTC. It translates to CASSQPNRYNEQFF.

The rearrangement uses TRBV4-1 and TRBJ1-1, with D maybe TRBD1 (6 bases). The CDR3 sequence is 15 residues long. Trimming took 3 bases from V and 4 from J, leaving 15 bases between them. Germline CDR1 is MGHRA and CDR2 is YSYEKL. Here the CDR3 reads CASSHQDRGGTEAFF. CDR3 nucleotide sequence: TGCGCCAGCAGCCACCAGGACAGAGGGGGCACTGAAGCTTTCTTT.

The V call is TRBV27, the J call TRBJ2-7, with TRBD2 as a possible D gene (7 bases). The CDR3 is 14 residues long. Trimming shortened V by 5 bases and J by 7 bases, and 18 bases separated the two germline ends. Germline CDR1 MNHEY, CDR2 SMNVEV (reference sequence). The CDR3 here is CASSLTGSGGEQYF. CDR3 sequence (DNA): TGTGCCAGCAGTCTCACAGGGTCCGGGGGGGAGCAGTACTTC.

V is TRBV6-8 and J is TRBJ2-4; 7 bases agree with TRBD2. CDR3 length: 12 amino acids. Germline V gives CDR1 MNHGY, CDR2 SAAAGT. V lost 3 bases and J lost 9; bases outside the gene matches: 2. CDR3 sequence: CASSYASGIQYF. The CDR3 bases are TGTGCCAGCAGTTATGCTAGCGGCATTCAGTACTTC.

The chain recombines TRBV19 with TRBJ1-2; TRBD1 is a possible D gene (5 bases). The germline gives CDR1 LNHDA, CDR2 SQIVND (reference sequence). The CDR3 is 12 residues long. Trimming removed 6 bases at V and 2 bases at J, with 7 bases between. This CDR3 is CASRTVNYGYTF. DNA for the CDR3: TGTGCCAGTAGGACAGTGAACTATGGCTACACCTTC.

This chain joins TRBV7-4 and TRBJ1-1; TRBD1 matches at 7 bases. CDR1 is SGHVT and CDR2 is SQSDAQ in the germline V gene. The CDR3 is made up of 14 amino acids. Losses at the gene ends were 4 bases for V and 4 bases for J; bases not matched to a gene: 6. As DNA, the CDR3 is TGTGCCAGCAGCTCGACAGGGTACCGCACTGAAGCTTTCTTT. Translating it yields CASSSTGYRTEAFF.

The chain links TRBV7-6 to TRBJ1-2; 8 nucleotides match TRBD1. The CDR3 extends over 14 amino acids. Germline V gene lookup returns CDR1 SGHVS and CDR2 FNYEAQ. J lost 6 bases, V lost 5 bases, and 8 bases had no gene match. CDR3 nucleotide sequence: TGTGCCAGCAGCCTCTCGACAGGGGACGATGGCTACACCTTC. Amino acid sequence: CASSLSTGDDGYTF.

The chain has TRBV7-2 and TRBJ2-1, with 13 positions matching TRBD2. Germline V gene sequence: CDR1 SGHTA, CDR2 FQGNSA. V shed 5 bases, J shed 4 bases, and the junction held 8 bases outside the gene matches. This CDR3 is built from 17 residues. For the CDR3, the DNA is TGTGCCAGCAGCCCAAAAGCGGGACTAGCGGGGTACAATGAGCAGTTCTTC. This codes for CASSPKAGLAGYNEQFF.

This chain connects TRBV27 to TRBJ2-7; 8 nucleotides match TRBD2. V trimming: 7 bases; J trimming: 5 bases; junction bases outside the gene matches: 10. There are 14 residues in the CDR3. Per the germline V gene, CDR1 is MNHEY and CDR2 is SMNVEV (reference sequence). The CDR3 DNA reads TGTGCCAGCACCCCGGGGGGGAAAAGGAACGAGCAGTACTTC. Protein sequence: CASTPGGKRNEQYF.